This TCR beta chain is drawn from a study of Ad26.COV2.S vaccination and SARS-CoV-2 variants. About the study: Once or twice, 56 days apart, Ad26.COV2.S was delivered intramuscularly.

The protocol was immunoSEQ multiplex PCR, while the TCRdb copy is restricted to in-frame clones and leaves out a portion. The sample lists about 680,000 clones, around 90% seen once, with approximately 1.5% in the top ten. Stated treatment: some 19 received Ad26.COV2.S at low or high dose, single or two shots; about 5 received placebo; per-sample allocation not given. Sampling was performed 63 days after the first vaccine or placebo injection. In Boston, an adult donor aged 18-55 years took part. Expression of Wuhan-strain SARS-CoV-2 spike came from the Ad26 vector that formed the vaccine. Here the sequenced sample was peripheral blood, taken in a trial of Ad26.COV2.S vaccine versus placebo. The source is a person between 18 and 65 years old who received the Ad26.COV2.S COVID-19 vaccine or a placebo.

The CDR3 DNA reads TGCAGCGTTGAAGATCGTGCAGGGTGGGGCTATGGCTACACCTTC. Encoded protein: CSVEDRAGWGYGYTF. This chain uses TRBV29-1 with TRBJ1-2; a weak D match, TRBD1 (5 bases). CDR1 SQVTM and CDR2 ANQGSEA come from the germline V gene. Trimming took off 0 bases at V and 4 bases at J, with 15 bases between the two ends. The CDR3 runs to 15 residues.